Shown below are 21 T cell receptor beta chains from a single sample sequenced in a study of regulatory T cells in long-lasting Graves disease. Time point noted: persistent/refractory GD, antithyroid drugs over 5 years with positive TRAb. PBMCs were the source of the RNA used for TCR sequencing. Building the TCR beta libraries relied on iRepertoire HTBI primers, and CDR3 regions underwent Arm-PCR. TCRdb independently ran MiXCR on the multiplex PCR reads; one entry per CDR3 protein. The sample carries 400,000 to 500,000 distinct CDR3 sequences, around 20% recorded once. Sample: peripheral blood mononuclear cells (PBMCs), taken when the disease was refractory, from a patient treated with antithyroid drugs. These receptors all stem from a female donor with Graves disease.

The chain recombines TRBV19 with TRBJ2-6; D assignment may be TRBD1 or TRBD2 (5 bases each). In germline, CDR1 is LNHDA, CDR2 SQIVND (reference sequence). This CDR3 is 18 amino acids long. Trimming shortened V by 10 bases and J by 0 bases, and 22 bases separated the two germline ends. The CDR3 loop is CATGPGSGYSSGANVLTF. The CDR3 DNA sequence: TGTGCCACAGGACCAGGGAGTGGGTACTCCTCTGGGGCCAACGTCCTGACTTTC.

About this clonotype itself: This may be a read error, as it is one base from a much larger clone. CDR3 sequence reads: CASSQDPRREKLFF. CDR3 bases: TGTGCCAGCAGCCAAGACCCCAGGCGTGAAAAACTGTTTTTT. V is TRBV3-1 and J is TRBJ1-4; D unclear. Trimming removed 0 bases at V and 7 bases at J, with 9 bases between. Germline CDR1 LGHDT, CDR2 YNNKEL (reference sequence). CDR3 length: 14 residues.

The rearrangement links TRBV4-1 to TRBJ1-4; D remains ambiguous. This CDR3 comprises 16 residues. V was shortened by 0 bases and J by 13 bases, with 21 bases between the two germline ends. Germline V CDR1 and CDR2: MGHRA, YSYEKL. The CDR3, as DNA: TGCGCCAGCAGCCAAGATCTTTACACCGGCGGGCCGGGACTGTTTTTT. This codes for CASSQDLYTGGPGLFF.

This clonotype has at least ten counts. The V call is TRBV28, the J call TRBJ1-1; D not resolved. V lost 5 bases and J 2 bases, leaving 12 bases between the germline ends. CDR1 and CDR2 from the germline V gene are MDHEN and SYDVKM. The length of the CDR3 is 14 residues. The CDR3: CASSPPVHNTEAFF. In DNA, the CDR3 is TGTGCCAGCAGTCCCCCGGTTCACAACACTGAAGCTTTCTTT.

This clonotype was found many times. This chain links TRBV2 with TRBJ1-2; 8 bases agree with TRBD1. The CDR3 has 15 residues. Looked up from germline, CDR1 is SNHLY and CDR2 is FYNNEI. Trimming removed 1 base from V and 4 bases from J; junction bases left unmatched: 5. The CDR3 loop is CASSEEATGAYGYTF. CDR3 DNA: TGTGCCAGCAGTGAAGAGGCGACAGGGGCCTATGGCTACACCTTC. Complete variable domain (other parts from reference TRBV2 and TRBJ1-2): EPEVTQTPSHQVTQMGQEVILRCVPISNHLYFYWYRQILGQKVEFLVSFYNNEISEKSEIFDDQFSVERPDGSNFTLKIRSTKLEDSAMYFCASSEEATGAYGYTFGSGTRLTVV.

This clonotype was seen at least ten times. The chain recombines TRBV28 with TRBJ2-7, with TRBD2 matching 8 bases. This CDR3 has 14 residues. Germline CDR1 reads MDHEN; CDR2 reads SYDVKM. The V gene end was trimmed by 9 bases and the J gene end by 5 bases; junction bases not matched to a gene: 12. The CDR3 loop reads CASLTRTSSHEQYF. The CDR3 coding sequence is TGTGCCAGTCTCACGAGGACTAGCAGTCACGAGCAGTACTTC.

V usage is TRBV3-1 and J usage is TRBJ1-2; D remains ambiguous. The CDR3 has 14 amino acids. The V and J ends lost 1 base and 4 bases respectively, with 10 bases between them. Germline V lookup: CDR1 LGHDT, CDR2 YNNKEL (reference sequence). In nucleotides, the CDR3 is TGTGCCAGCAGCCAAGCTGGGAGCGGCTATGGCTACACCTTC. Translated, it gives CASSQAGSGYGYTF.

This clonotype was seen repeatedly, ten times or more. V and J are TRBV19 and TRBJ1-5; no firm D call. The germline V and J ends were trimmed by 7 bases and 2 bases, with 9 bases remaining between them. Germline values: CDR1 LNHDA, CDR2 SQIVND (reference sequence). The length of the CDR3 is 13 residues. CDR3 loop: CASTEQGNQPQHF. The CDR3 nucleotides read TGTGCCAGTACTGAGCAGGGCAATCAGCCCCAGCATTTT.

V usage is TRBV7-9 and J usage is TRBJ2-3; a possible D gene is TRBD2 (7 bases). The V and J ends lost 5 bases and 2 bases respectively, with 17 bases between them. The CDR3 has 16 amino acids. The germline V gene encodes CDR1 SEHNR and CDR2 FQNEAQ (reference sequence). The DNA for the CDR3 is TGTGCCAGCAGCCCAACGGCGGGGGCCAACACAGATACGCAGTATTTT. Translation: CASSPTAGANTDTQYF.

This clonotype was detected ten times or more. In nucleotides, the CDR3 is TGCAGTGCTCTGGACAGGGAGGGCCCGAACACCGGGGAGCTGTTTTTT. Residues: CSALDREGPNTGELFF. The chain recombines TRBV20-1 with TRBJ2-2, with D tentatively TRBD1 (8 bases). The germline V gene encodes CDR1 DFQATT and CDR2 SNEGSKA (reference sequence). The CDR3 has 16 residues. Deletions cut 5 bases from V and 0 bases from J, with 16 bases between.

The sample holds many counts of this clonotype. This sequence joins TRBV7-9 and TRBJ2-5; a possible D gene is TRBD1 (5 bases). The V end was cut by 0 bases, the J end by 6 bases, with 8 bases between. The CDR3 is made up of 13 amino acids. Per the germline V gene, CDR1 is SEHNR and CDR2 is FQNEAQ (reference sequence). CDR3 sequence: CASSLAPGKTQYF. DNA of the CDR3: TGTGCCAGCAGCTTAGCGCCAGGGAAGACCCAGTACTTC.

This clonotype was recorded a few times. This chain connects TRBV28 to TRBJ2-7; D not certain. Looked up from germline, CDR1 is MDHEN and CDR2 is SYDVKM. V dropped 5 bases and J dropped 0 bases, with 17 bases sitting between them. The CDR3 consists of 16 residues. In DNA form, the CDR3 reads TGTGCCAGCAGTCCCGAATTAACAAGGAGCTCCTACGAGCAGTACTTC. Residues: CASSPELTRSSYEQYF.

This clonotype was detected a few times. The chain joins TRBV24-1 to TRBJ2-5; TRBD1 matches at 10 bases. Per the germline V gene, CDR1 is KGHDR and CDR2 is SFDVKD. This CDR3 spans 15 amino acids. Trimming removed 5 bases from V and 5 bases from J; junction bases left unmatched: 7. This chain's CDR3 is CATSGTGGSLETQYF. As DNA, the CDR3 is TGTGCCACCAGTGGGACAGGGGGTTCTTTGGAGACCCAGTACTTC.

This clonotype was seen only a few times. The CDR3 loop is CASSTPGTGPSGSDTGELFF. CDR3 sequence (DNA): TGTGCCAGTAGTACCCCAGGCACAGGGCCTAGCGGGAGCGACACCGGGGAGCTGTTTTTT. The V and J genes are TRBV19 and TRBJ2-2; 10 bases fit TRBD2. Germline V lookup: CDR1 LNHDA, CDR2 SQIVND (reference sequence). V shed 4 bases and J 3 bases; nucleotides not matched to a gene: 17. This CDR3 contains 20 residues.

This clonotype was detected ten times or more. The gene calls are TRBV18 and TRBJ2-3; D gene uncertain. Germline assignment: CDR1 KGHSH and CDR2 LQKENI. The CDR3 extends over 11 amino acids. V shed 10 bases and J shed 3 bases, with 8 bases lying between them. CDR3 sequence: CATRRTDTQYF. DNA for the CDR3: TGTGCCACCCGCAGGACAGATACGCAGTATTTT.

The CDR3 sequence is CSASEERGSYNEQFF. The CDR3 DNA sequence: TGCAGTGCTAGTGAGGAGCGGGGCTCCTACAATGAGCAGTTCTTC. This chain links TRBV20-1 with TRBJ2-1, with 7 bases identical to TRBD2. The germline V gene encodes CDR1 DFQATT and CDR2 SNEGSKA (reference sequence). Trimming at V came to 3 bases and at J to 0 bases, leaving 5 bases not matched to a gene. The CDR3 has 15 residues.

J is TRBJ2-7 and V is TRBV10-2, with 14 bases identical to TRBD2. The V gene end was trimmed by 5 bases and the J gene end by 7 bases; junction bases not matched to a gene: 7. CDR1 is WSHSY, CDR2 SAAADI, per germline. This CDR3 contains 15 residues. The chain's CDR3 is CASSPGTSGSGEQYF. For the CDR3, the DNA is TGCGCCAGCAGTCCCGGGACTAGCGGGAGTGGTGAGCAGTACTTC.

Comments on this clonotype: Sequence at one end of the junction differs from germline and may be a read error. The chain is built from TRBV20-1 and TRBJ1-6; 8 positions match TRBD1. The CDR3 loop spans 16 amino acids. Germline-derived CDR1 and CDR2 are DFQATT and SNEGSKA (reference sequence). The CDR3 DNA reads as TGCAGTGCAACGGACAGGGCGAGCTCCTATAATTCACCCTTCCACTTT. Amino acid sequence: CSATDRASSYNSPFHF.

Of note for this clonotype: A much larger clone is a single base away; this may be a read error. The gene calls are TRBV28 and TRBJ2-5; TRBD2 aligns across 11 bases. Germline CDR1 MDHEN, CDR2 SYDVKM. V was pared by 5 bases and J by 4 bases, with 15 bases of the junction left unmatched. The CDR3 has 18 amino acids. CDR3 loop: CASSDPPGVAGGVETQYF. CDR3 nucleotide sequence: TGTGCCAGCAGTGACCCCCCTGGGGTAGCGGGAGGGGTAGAGACCCAGTACTTC.

This clonotype was seen at least ten times. J is TRBJ1-5 and V is TRBV28; D is possibly TRBD1 (5 bases). The germline V and J ends were trimmed by 6 bases and 6 bases, with 18 bases remaining between them. The V gene's germline CDR1 is MDHEN and CDR2 SYDVKM. This CDR3 comprises 15 residues. The CDR3: CASSPPPGGGQPQHF. The CDR3 DNA follows: TGTGCCAGCAGCCCCCCTCCCGGGGGAGGTCAGCCCCAGCATTTT. The full variable domain, completed using reference TRBV28 and TRBJ1-5, is DVKVTQSSRYLVKRTGEKVFLECVQDMDHENMFWYRQDPGLGLRLIYFSYDVKMKEKGDIPEGYSVSREKKERFSLILESASTNQTSMYLCASSPPPGGGQPQHFGDGTRLSIL.

This clonotype was detected ten times or more. The chain combines TRBV12-3 or TRBV12-4 with TRBJ1-4; TRBD1 might be the D (5 bases). V was trimmed by 6 bases and J by 7 bases, leaving 15 bases between them. The CDR3 consists of 14 residues. CDR3 nucleotides: TGTGCCAGCAGACTGGGGACTATCGGTGAAAAACTGTTTTTT. This gives the protein CASRLGTIGEKLFF.